The sequence of this T cell receptor beta chain was determined in a study of PD-L1 blockade in urothelial cancer. About the research overall: Bladder-origin urothelial cancer in males described most of the roughly 30 patients.

The length of the CDR3 is 15 residues. The V gene lost 4 bases and the J gene lost 5 bases, with 18 bases spanning the gap. The V gene's germline CDR1 is MNHEY and CDR2 SVGAGI. Time point defined: pretreatment peripheral blood. Locally advanced or metastatic urothelial carcinoma was present in patients. Measured with immunoSEQ multiplex PCR; TCRdb has only the in-frame clones, and not every one. The sample includes about 38,000 clones, 70% to 90% of them seen just once. The chain links TRBV6-5 to TRBJ2-7; D perhaps matches TRBD1 (6 bases). The origin of this receptor is a man at least 80 years old with urothelial cancer. The sequences come from PBMCs, collected around atezolizumab (anti-PD-L1) treatment. The CDR3: CASSFQGKTYHEQYF. The CDR3 region has the DNA TGTGCCAGCAGTTTCCAGGGGAAGACCTACCACGAGCAGTACTTC.